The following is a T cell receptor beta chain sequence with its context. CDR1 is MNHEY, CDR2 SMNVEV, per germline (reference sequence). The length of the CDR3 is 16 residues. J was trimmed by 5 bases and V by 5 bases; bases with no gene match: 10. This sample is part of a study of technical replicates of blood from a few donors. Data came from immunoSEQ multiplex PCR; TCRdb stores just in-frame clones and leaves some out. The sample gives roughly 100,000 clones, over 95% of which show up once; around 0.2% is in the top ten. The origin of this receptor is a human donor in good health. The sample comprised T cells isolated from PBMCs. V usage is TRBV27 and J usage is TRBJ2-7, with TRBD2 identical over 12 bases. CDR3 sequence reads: CASSPLLLAGGHEQYF. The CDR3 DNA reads TGTGCCAGCAGTCCACTCCTACTAGCGGGAGGACACGAGCAGTACTTC.